This T cell receptor (beta chain) was identified in a study of cytomegalovirus exposure and HLA in healthy donors. In the study overall: Genotyping showed around 81% of roughly 400 donors falling in the Caucasian-associated ancestry cluster.

PCR amplification relied on 60 Vbeta primers (plus 13 Jbeta primers). Libraries were prepared by immunoSEQ multiplex PCR; TCRdb keeps only in-frame clonotypes and omits some of them. There are around 140,000 clones in the sample; 78% occur only once, and about 3.2% lies in the top ten. Germline V lookup: CDR1 MDHEN, CDR2 SYDVKM. This CDR3 comprises 12 residues. The V gene lost 2 bases and the J gene lost 7 bases, with 9 bases spanning the gap. Sequenced: PBMCs. The rearrangement links TRBV28 to TRBJ2-7, with D perhaps TRBD1 (5 bases). This receptor was identified in a female donor in good health and CMV-seronegative. This chain's CDR3 is CASSLRRDEQYF. Here the CDR3 DNA reads TGTGCCAGCAGTTTACGCAGGGATGAGCAGTACTTC.